This is a list of T cell receptor beta chains from one sample in a study of long-term antiretroviral therapy in people with HIV. Sequencing used immunoSEQ multiplex PCR; TCRdb keeps in-frame clones, though not all of them. The sample contains about 18,000 clones, approximately 80% of which appear only once. Sequences were derived from unsorted PBMCs, sampled 0.3 years after starting antiretroviral therapy. These receptors all stem from a woman in her forties or fifties with HIV. Both conserved end residues are part of each CDR3. The D gene is left open where the match is weak. Only some rows state a clone size, as once, few, many or a class for expanded clones.

size: .; J: TRBJ1-2; D: TRBD1; V: TRBV7-9; DNA: TGTGCCAGCAGCGATACTGACAGGGTCTCTGGCTACACCTTC; CDR3: CASSDTDRVSGYTF
size: .; J: TRBJ2-7; D: .; V: TRBV2; DNA: TGTGCCAGCAGTCTAGGGGCTCAATACGAGCAGTACTTC; CDR3: CASSLGAQYEQYF
size: once; J: TRBJ2-1; D: TRBD2; V: TRBV5-1; DNA: TGCGCCAGCAGCTTGGGACTAGCGGCGATCTACAATGAGCAGTTCTTC; CDR3: CASSLGLAAIYNEQFF
size: .; J: TRBJ1-1; D: .; V: TRBV18; DNA: TGTGCCAGCTCACCACCCCGTAACGGAGGGCAAGGTGTTGAAGCTTTCTTT; CDR3: CASSPPRNGGQGVEAFF
size: .; J: TRBJ1-5; D: .; V: TRBV1; DNA: TGCACCAGCAGCCAAGAAGGGACACAAAAAGGAGGCAATCAGCCCCAGCATTTT; CDR3: CTSSQEGTQKGGNQPQHF
size: .; J: TRBJ1-2; D: .; V: TRBV5-5; DNA: TGTGCCAGCAGCTTGGCACAGGGAAATAATAACTATGGCTACACCTTC; CDR3: CASSLAQGNNNYGYTF
size: .; J: TRBJ1-6; D: TRBD1; V: TRBV27; DNA: TGTGCCAGCAGTTTTAGGGCAGGGACAGATAGTAATTCACCCCTCCACTTT; CDR3: CASSFRAGTDSNSPLHF
size: .; J: TRBJ1-1; D: TRBD1; V: TRBV12-5; DNA: TGTGCTAGTGGGAGACAGGGGGACACTGAAGCTTTCTTT; CDR3: CASGRQGDTEAFF
size: once; J: TRBJ2-1; D: .; V: TRBV4-1; DNA: TGCGCCAGCACACGAGAGAGATCTAGGTACAATGAGCAGTTCTTC; CDR3: CASTRERSRYNEQFF
size: .; J: TRBJ2-3; D: TRBD2; V: TRBV11-2; DNA: TGTGCCAGCAGCTTACTAGCGGGCTATAGCACAGATACGCAGTATTTT; CDR3: CASSLLAGYSTDTQYF
size: few; J: TRBJ1-1; D: .; V: TRBV4-1; DNA: TGCGCCAGCAGCCAAGATGGCCAGAACACTGAAGCTTTCTTT; CDR3: CASSQDGQNTEAFF
size: few; J: TRBJ1-2; D: .; V: TRBV7-9; DNA: TGTGCCAGCAGACTGATGACGGGAGCCTATGGCTACACCTTC; CDR3: CASRLMTGAYGYTF
size: .; J: TRBJ2-1; D: .; V: TRBV7-3; DNA: TGTGCCAGCAGCCCCCAGGCAGGGTGGAATGAGCAGTTCTTC; CDR3: CASSPQAGWNEQFF
size: .; J: TRBJ2-1; D: .; V: TRBV5-1; DNA: TGCGCCAGCAGCTTGGGACCTACCGGGAATGAGCAGTTCTTC; CDR3: CASSLGPTGNEQFF
size: .; J: TRBJ2-7; D: TRBD1; V: TRBV11-1; DNA: TGTGCCAGCAGCCCCAGACAGGGCTACGAGCAGTACTTC; CDR3: CASSPRQGYEQYF